This T cell receptor beta chain was captured in a study of cytomegalovirus exposure and HLA in healthy donors. Primers for the PCR totalled 60 Vbeta and 13 Jbeta. Profiling relied on immunoSEQ multiplex PCR, and the TCRdb table lists in-frame clones only, not all of them. The table records over 100,000 clones, less than 85% of them present only once. As to this clone: Its antigen is undetermined.

This CDR3 contains 16 residues. Trimming stripped 7 bases from V and 1 base from J, with 19 bases between. Germline CDR1 is SGHVS and CDR2 is FNYEAQ. Study-level points and caveats: The study designated fewer than 200 TCR beta chains cytomegalovirus-associated. It has been reported that TCR beta sequences accurately predicted the HLA-A and HLA-B alleles of most subjects.

This sequence originates from a man aged 35 to 55 in good health and CMV-seronegative. Input material: PBMCs. This chain connects TRBV7-6 to TRBJ1-1; no firm D call. CDR3 amino acids: CASNPHPGSKNTEAFF. As DNA, the CDR3 is TGTGCCAGCAACCCTCATCCCGGGAGCAAGAACACTGAAGCTTTCTTT.